This TCR beta chain came from a study of human T cells and chemical hapten exposure. Findings and caveats of the study: TCRs at high frequency, those above 1 in 1000, did not change with DPC sensitization.

This clonotype was seen a few times. What it binds is not known. Germline loops: CDR1 MNHEY, CDR2 SMNVEV (reference sequence). V shed 7 bases and J 1 base; nucleotides not matched to a gene: 12. This CDR3 is built from 16 residues. For the library, individual cDNA molecules each received unique molecular identifiers. TCRdb called the reads again in MiXCR, with one record for every CDR3 protein. The sample yields around 120,000 distinct CDR3 sequences, around 8.5% seen once. Whole blood, unfractionated, served as the material for total RNA extraction. The J gene is TRBJ2-7, the V gene TRBV27; 8 positions agree with TRBD2. Sequencing was done on a sample of whole blood. The sequence was obtained from a human donor in good health. Some clones in this sample may be carry-over from other donors' samples. The DNA for the CDR3 is TGTGCCAGCAACCCTCTTGCGGGGGGCACATCCTACGAGCAGTACTTC. Residues: CASNPLAGGTSYEQYF.